Following are 27 T cell receptor beta chains from one sample sequenced in a study of HIV-infected patients and healthy controls (TCRdb year 2014). Library creation used 5' RACE. Sequencing was carried out with an Illumina MiSeq. SuperScript III was used to reverse transcribe 500 ng RNA with primers targeting the alpha and beta constant regions. Separate libraries for the alpha and beta chains were generated through chain-specific third strand synthesis that incorporated multiplexing indices. Using fastp at Q25 and MiXCR, TCRdb reprocessed the public reads and kept productive beta chains. Each CDR3 protein gets just one entry, which takes the most common genes and DNA from the rows behind it. This sample holds over 8,000 distinct CDR3 sequences; around 5.9% were observed only once. The top ten clonotypes cover about 26% of the sample. Follow-up blood from HIV-infected patients was collected roughly three months, about 14 weeks, after antiretroviral therapy began. Whole blood was used without cell fractionation, so all unsorted peripheral T cells were reflected in the repertoire.

The source material was blood, sampled during antiretroviral therapy. Receptors originate from an adult with HIV infection. The donor label of this sample is uncertain.

This clonotype was seen at least ten times. The chain joins TRBV11-2 to TRBJ2-6; 7 bases line up with TRBD1. The CDR3 length is 18 residues. J lost 0 bases, V lost 5 bases, and 10 bases had no gene match. CDR1 is SGHAT and CDR2 is FQNNGV in the germline V gene. CDR3 residues: CASSPRQGQSSGANVLTF. The CDR3 DNA reads TGTGCCAGCAGCCCAAGACAGGGACAAAGCTCTGGGGCCAACGTCCTGACTTTC.

This clonotype is termed medium-sized. The rearrangement joins TRBV5-6 to TRBJ2-2, with 13 bases identical to TRBD2. CDR3 length: 15 residues. Germline V gene sequence: CDR1 SGHDT, CDR2 YYEEEE. Trimming removed 2 bases from V and 6 bases from J; junction bases left unmatched: 1. CDR3 bases: TGTGCCAGCAGCTTCACTAGCGGGGGGGCCGGGGAGCTGTTTTTT. Amino acid sequence: CASSFTSGGAGELFF.

This clonotype came up many times. The chain combines TRBV5-6 with TRBJ2-5; possibly TRBD1 or TRBD2 for D (5 bases each). The CDR3 extends over 13 amino acids. V shed 2 bases and J shed 3 bases, with 8 bases lying between them. CDR1 and CDR2 from the germline V gene are SGHDT and YYEEEE. The DNA of the CDR3 is TGTGCCAGCAGCTTTGGGACGAAAGAGACCCAGTACTTC. Protein: CASSFGTKETQYF.

The chain is built from TRBV4-3 and TRBJ1-1; TRBD1 is a possible D gene (5 bases). Trimming removed 0 bases from V and 3 bases from J, with 17 bases in between. Germline V gene lookup returns CDR1 LGHNA and CDR2 YSLEER. The CDR3 has 17 amino acids. The CDR3 nucleotides read TGCGCCAGCAGCCAAGAGGCTTTCGGGGTGGGGGACACTGAAGCTTTCTTT. As protein: CASSQEAFGVGDTEAFF.

This clonotype occurred many times. The chain uses TRBV20-1 and TRBJ2-3; D might be TRBD1 or TRBD2, each matching 6 bases. Germline values: CDR1 DFQATT, CDR2 SNEGSKA (reference sequence). Deletions cut 6 bases from V and 11 bases from J, with 15 bases between. This CDR3 contains 11 residues. CDR3 in amino acids: CSAHLGGLQYF. DNA of the CDR3: TGCAGTGCACACCTGGGGGGCTTGCAGTATTTT.

This clonotype was observed many times. V is TRBV7-2 and J is TRBJ2-6, with TRBD1 matching over 7 bases. The CDR3 spans 17 residues. The V gene's germline CDR1 is SGHTA and CDR2 FQGNSA. Trimming at V came to 4 bases and at J to 0 bases, leaving 6 bases not matched to a gene. CDR3 DNA: TGTGCCAGCAGCTCGAACAGGGGTACCTCTGGGGCCAACGTCCTGACTTTC. Amino acid sequence: CASSSNRGTSGANVLTF.

This clonotype was seen at least ten times. The chain has TRBV6-2 or TRBV6-3 and TRBJ1-5; maybe TRBD1 (5 bases). CDR1 and CDR2 from the germline V gene are MNHEY and SVGEGT. The CDR3 sequence is 16 residues long. V lost 6 bases and J 3 bases, leaving 18 bases between the germline ends. CDR3 nucleotide sequence: TGTGCCAGCAGCACCGATCAAACAGGCCACAATCAGCCCCAGCATTTT. This sequence encodes CASSTDQTGHNQPQHF.

This clonotype appeared many times. This chain joins TRBV10-3 and TRBJ2-4; 11 nucleotides agree with TRBD2. The V gene end was trimmed by 0 bases and the J gene end by 3 bases; junction bases not matched to a gene: 7. From germline, CDR1 is ENHRY and CDR2 SYGVKD. The CDR3 covers 18 residues. For the CDR3, the DNA is TGTGCCATCAGTGAGTCGACTAGCGGGAACGGCGGCAAAAACATTCAGTACTTC. This encodes CAISESTSGNGGKNIQYF.

This clonotype was seen repeatedly, ten times or more. This chain uses TRBV7-2 with TRBJ2-5, with D uncertain. V was trimmed by 2 bases and J by 5 bases, leaving 6 bases between them. CDR3 length equals 12 residues. CDR1 is SGHTA and CDR2 is FQGNSA in the germline V gene. The CDR3 here is CASSLLGETQYF. CDR3 nucleotide sequence: TGTGCCAGCAGCTTATTGGGCGAGACCCAGTACTTC.

This clonotype is deemed medium-sized. The rearrangement joins TRBV12-3 or TRBV12-4 to TRBJ2-7, with D unresolved. The CDR3 is made up of 14 amino acids. V lost 2 bases, J lost 5 bases, and 13 bases lay in between. This CDR3 is CASSLLRARNEQYF. Written as DNA, the CDR3 is TGTGCCAGCAGTTTATTACGGGCGCGGAACGAGCAGTACTTC.

The gene calls are TRBV24-1 and TRBJ2-2; TRBD2 matches 11 bases. The CDR3 is 15 amino acids. The germline gives CDR1 KGHDR, CDR2 SFDVKD. With V trimmed by 5 bases and J by 3 bases, 1 base remained unmatched. This CDR3 reads CATSVAGGDTGELFF. The CDR3 DNA sequence: TGTGCCACCAGTGTAGCGGGAGGGGACACCGGGGAGCTGTTTTTT.

This clonotype was found once. V is TRBV30 and J is TRBJ2-6; 9 bases line up with TRBD1. From germline, CDR1 is GTSNPN and CDR2 SVGIG (reference sequence). The V gene end was trimmed by 1 base and the J gene end by 1 base; junction bases not matched to a gene: 5. The CDR3 spans 17 residues. The CDR3 bases are TGTGCCTGGAGTGAGGGGACAGGGTGGTCTGGGGCCAACGTCCTGACTTTC. Translating gives CAWSEGTGWSGANVLTF.

There are many counts of this clonotype. The chain links TRBV20-1 to TRBJ2-7; D is ambiguous. The CDR3 spans 12 residues. Trimming took off 2 bases at V and 2 bases at J, with 7 bases between the two ends. From germline, CDR1 is DFQATT and CDR2 SNEGSKA (reference sequence). The CDR3, as DNA: TGCAGTGCTAGAAGTCTAACCTACGAGCAGTACTTC. Encoded protein: CSARSLTYEQYF.

The chain is built from TRBV7-9 and TRBJ2-3; D is undetermined. Germline assignment: CDR1 SEHNR and CDR2 FQNEAQ (reference sequence). CDR3 length: 14 amino acids. Deletions cut 0 bases from V and 9 bases from J, with 13 bases between. This CDR3 is CASSLAGARNTQYF. CDR3 nucleotide sequence: TGTGCCAGCAGCTTAGCGGGCGCTAGGAACACGCAGTATTTT.

By proportion, this clonotype is medium-sized. The V and J genes are TRBV7-9 and TRBJ2-2; no firm D call. Germline lookup yields CDR1 SEHNR and CDR2 FQNEAQ (reference sequence). Trimming shortened V by 4 bases and J by 4 bases, and 10 bases separated the two germline ends. The CDR3 sequence is 14 residues long. CDR3 DNA sequence: TGTGCCAGCAGCTCCAGCCTGGGCACCGGGGAGCTGTTTTTT. This translates into CASSSSLGTGELFF.

This clonotype was observed at least ten times. The rearrangement joins TRBV6-1 to TRBJ2-7; 7 bases match TRBD2. Germline lookup yields CDR1 MNHNS and CDR2 SASEGT. The CDR3 loop spans 13 amino acids. Losses at the gene ends were 8 bases for V and 3 bases for J; bases not matched to a gene: 7. For the CDR3, the DNA is TGTGCCAGCCTGCTAGCGGAATTCTACGAGCAGTACTTC. Translating it yields CASLLAEFYEQYF.

This clonotype appeared many times. CDR3 loop: CASSQPRAGKREGYTF. CDR3 DNA: TGTGCCAGCAGCCAACCCCGGGCAGGGAAGAGAGAGGGCTACACCTTC. The chain combines TRBV4-2 with TRBJ1-2; the D gene is possibly TRBD1 (5 bases). Germline V gene sequence: CDR1 LGHNA, CDR2 YNFKEQ. The V end was cut by 2 bases, the J end by 8 bases, with 21 bases between. This CDR3 spans 16 amino acids.

This clonotype was counted many times. CDR3 residues: CASSPFGSTGDQPQHF. CDR3 sequence (DNA): TGTGCCAGCTCGCCTTTTGGGAGTACAGGGGATCAGCCCCAGCATTTT. This chain connects TRBV18 to TRBJ1-5; 7 nucleotides line up with TRBD1. Germline CDR1 reads KGHSH; CDR2 reads LQKENI. This CDR3 comprises 16 residues. V was pared by 6 bases and J by 5 bases, with 13 bases of the junction left unmatched.

V usage is TRBV4-2 and J usage is TRBJ2-3; 10 bases are shared with TRBD2. V lost 1 base to trimming and J lost 3 bases; unmatched junction nucleotides: 4. CDR3 length: 16 amino acids. Germline V gene lookup returns CDR1 LGHNA and CDR2 YNFKEQ. CDR3 sequence: CASSQGNSGGTDTQYF. DNA of the CDR3: TGTGCCAGCAGCCAAGGGAATAGCGGGGGGACAGATACGCAGTATTTT.

This clonotype was found many times. The V gene is TRBV12-3 or TRBV12-4, the J gene TRBJ1-5; D is perhaps TRBD1 (5 bases). CDR3 length equals 13 residues. Trimming pared 3 bases from V and 8 bases from J, leaving 11 bases between. This CDR3 is CASSFSWGEPQHF. DNA of the CDR3: TGTGCCAGCAGTTTCTCGTGGGGGGAGCCCCAGCATTTT.

This clonotype was recorded at least ten times. V gene TRBV6-5 combines with J gene TRBJ2-3; 10 nucleotides align to TRBD1. V dropped 1 base and J dropped 5; count of bases not matched to a gene: 3. Looked up from germline, CDR1 is MNHEY and CDR2 is SVGAGI. The CDR3 spans 15 residues. CDR3 DNA: TGTGCCAGCAGTTACTTGCGGACAGGGGGAGATACGCAGTATTTT. This codes for CASSYLRTGGDTQYF.

This clonotype has ten or more counts. The V and J genes are TRBV2 and TRBJ2-7; perhaps D is TRBD1 or TRBD2 (5 bases each). CDR3 size: 14 residues. V was pared by 8 bases and J by 0 bases, with 14 bases between. Germline V lookup: CDR1 SNHLY, CDR2 FYNNEI. For the CDR3, the DNA is TGTGCCAGCGCCGGGACGGTAAGCTCCTACGAGCAGTACTTC. This encodes CASAGTVSSYEQYF.

This clonotype was recorded at least ten times. The chain joins TRBV5-1 to TRBJ2-5, with 10 bases identical to TRBD1. J was trimmed by 7 bases and V by 7 bases; bases with no gene match: 10. The CDR3 is 14 amino acids. In germline, CDR1 is SGHRS, CDR2 YFSETQ. In nucleotides, the CDR3 is TGCGCCAGCGGACAGGGGGACAGAGTAAGGACCCAGTACTTC. Translation gives CASGQGDRVRTQYF.

This clonotype has ten or more counts. This chain uses TRBV7-9 with TRBJ2-1; TRBD2 agrees at 14 bases. Trimming at V came to 4 bases and at J to 13 bases, leaving 12 bases not matched to a gene. The CDR3 has 16 residues. Germline CDR1 SEHNR, CDR2 FQNEAQ (reference sequence). For the CDR3, the DNA is TGTGCCAGCAGCTCAACGTCCGGGACTAGCGGGAGACGTCAGTTCTTC. Its translation is CASSSTSGTSGRRQFF.

This clonotype has at least ten counts. This chain links TRBV30 with TRBJ2-7; no clear D gene. The CDR3 is 11 amino acids. Trimming took 0 bases from V and 6 from J, leaving 6 bases between them. Germline CDR1 is GTSNPN and CDR2 is SVGIG (reference sequence). This chain's CDR3 is CAWSVGAEQYF. CDR3 nucleotide sequence: TGTGCCTGGAGTGTCGGAGCCGAGCAGTACTTC.

At least ten counts were recorded for this clonotype. V is TRBV29-1 and J is TRBJ1-4; a weak D match, TRBD1 (6 bases). Germline V gene sequence: CDR1 SQVTM, CDR2 ANQGSEA. Trimming took 5 bases from V and 6 from J, leaving 13 bases between them. The CDR3 spans 13 residues. The CDR3 DNA reads TGCAGCGTTTACGGGACAACCTATGAAAAACTGTTTTTT. The encoded protein is CSVYGTTYEKLFF.

In its sample, this clonotype was seen many times. The CDR3 reads CASSLEGGGNQPQHF. The CDR3 DNA follows: TGCGCCAGCAGCTTGGAGGGGGGAGGCAATCAGCCCCAGCATTTT. J is TRBJ1-5 and V is TRBV5-1; possibly TRBD1 for D (6 bases). V dropped 0 bases and J dropped 2 bases, with 9 bases sitting between them. This CDR3 region has 15 residues. Per germline, CDR1 SGHRS and CDR2 YFSETQ.